This section outlines one T cell receptor beta chain sequence together with its context. The target of this receptor is not known. No much larger clone is present one base from it, and per-base qualities are unavailable. These data come from a study of STAT3 mutations in large granular lymphocyte leukemia (dated by TCRdb to the late 2010s). In terms of the full investigation: Roughly half of the T-LGLL patients who were sequenced longitudinally carried canonical activating STAT3 mutations. One or more immunosuppressive therapy regimens were given to more than half of T-LGLL patients, and hematologic response was seen in about 40% of the treated patients. To reconstruct clonal hierarchy and dynamics, serial deep sequencing of TCRbeta CDR3 and STAT3 was performed in patients with T-cell large granular lymphocyte leukemia. Eighteen representative T-LGLL cases were selected from an initial cohort of a few hundred LGL patients for longitudinal TCRbeta and STAT3 sequencing. As controls within the study, two patients with natural killer LGL leukemia were also sequenced longitudinally. Each patient was sequenced at an average of about 3.6 time points, ranging from 2 to 8 samplings. The paper's findings and limits, for the study overall: Because codominant clonotypes persisted in some patients, a small but highly pathogenic clone may have been missed. The burden of the dominant TCR clone was higher than the STAT3 mutant burden in several patients, which suggests that the STAT3 mutation arose secondarily inside a clone that had already expanded. Because no samples were available when a clone first appeared, clonal expansion had to be inferred from samplings taken at other points. Linking therapy response to changes in TCR clonal burden was complicated by variable intervals between samplings and by differing treatment regimens. All T-LGLL patients had at least one immunodominant TCRbeta clonotype, and roughly half had multiple immunodominant subclonotypes. TCR clonotype switching after therapy was seen in about 35% of the 18 patients, with all newly emerging clones being STAT3 wild type.

The same DNA, extracted from blood mononuclear cells, served for both the TCR sequencing and the STAT3 sequencing. TCRbeta libraries were sequenced on an Illumina MiSeq, averaging around 40,000 productive templates per sample. Multiplex PCR amplification was used to generate TCRbeta CDR3 libraries with the immunoSEQ assay. As for the original processing: Following a previously defined approach, repertoire diversity was calculated, and values close to 0 point to extremely monoclonal samples. TCRdb took over this immuneACCESS table, retaining in-frame rearrangements with V and J assigned. Such tables are incomplete; in checked studies, under half of the missing clones stem from an unresolved V gene, and the remainder is unexplained. The DNA gave D and trimming, while V, J and clone size come from that table. This sample holds just over 15,000 clones; 92% were observed only once. The ten top clones hold roughly 8.7% of the sample.

Looking up the germline V gene yields CDR1 MGHDK and CDR2 SYGVNS. From the cysteine up to the phenylalanine, the CDR3 has a length of 14 residues. Only the CDR3 part of the read is kept: 42 bases, read in frame from the first base. The V and J ends are trimmed by 3 bases and 9 bases, leaving 15 bases between them. Sequences were obtained from peripheral blood mononuclear cells. The chain is encoded by TRBV25-1 joined to TRBJ2-1; too little of a D gene remains to name it. This clonotype originated in a woman aged 45-59 years with T-cell large granular lymphocyte leukemia. Some clones in this sample may be carry-over from other donors' samples. The age is the age at diagnosis. The CDR3 has the sequence CASSDPGSKPEQFF. Read as DNA, the sequence is TGTGCCAGCAGTGACCCCGGGTCCAAGCCTGAGCAGTTCTTC.